This TCR beta chain was obtained from a study of T cells expressing NK-cell markers. TCRdb re-called the 5' RACE reads; every CDR3 protein appears as one record, without DNA. In all, the sample yields 150,000 to 200,000 distinct CDR3 sequences. In germline, CDR1 is MGHRA, CDR2 YSYEKL. CDR3 length equals 17 residues. The chain combines TRBV4-1 with TRBJ2-2. The sample comprised blood T cells: a sorted CD56 or NKG2C T cell subset, CD4+ or CD8+ T cells, or bulk PBMC T cells (not recorded which). The receptor comes from a woman between 18 and 70 years old in good health. CDR3 amino acids: CASSAPGVTSNTGELFF.